Below are 20 T cell receptor beta chains sequenced from a single sample in a study of shared clonotypes between healthy human individuals. The table came from immunoSEQ multiplex PCR; TCRdb's copy has only in-frame clones and leaves some out. The sample shows about 710,000 clones, around 73% of them seen only once. Sequencing was done on a sample of memory CD4+ T cells sorted from blood. Subset meaning: CD45RA-negative fraction. These receptors were obtained from a woman in her twenties or thirties in good health.

The chain uses TRBV7-2 and TRBJ2-1; 8 bases match TRBD2. Trimming at V came to 4 bases and at J to 3 bases, leaving 14 bases not matched to a gene. This CDR3 has 18 residues. CDR1 SGHTA and CDR2 FQGNSA come from the germline V gene. CDR3 amino acids: CASSSPGGGTPIYNEQFF. CDR3 nucleotide sequence: TGTGCCAGCAGCTCCCCGGGAGGGGGGACGCCTATCTACAATGAGCAGTTCTTC.

The chain employs TRBV6-6 and TRBJ1-1, with D unclear. The CDR3 runs to 15 residues. The germline CDR1 and CDR2 sequences are MNHNY and SVGAGI (reference sequence). V was cut by 0 bases and J by 4 bases, with 12 bases left in between. CDR3 in DNA: TGTGCCAGCAGTTACTCCGGGAAGGGAAGCACTGAAGCTTTCTTT. Translating it yields CASSYSGKGSTEAFF.

The chain links TRBV4-1 to TRBJ1-1, with D tentatively TRBD1 (5 bases). The CDR3 sequence is 14 residues long. V lost 5 bases to trimming and J lost 10 bases, with 20 bases between them. Germline V gives CDR1 MGHRA, CDR2 YSYEKL. CDR3 sequence (DNA): TGCGCCAGCAGCGACGGGCAGGGACGGTTTGGAGCTTTCTTT. Its translation is CASSDGQGRFGAFF.

Only a few counts were recorded for this clone. The chain's CDR3 is CASSFLAGDITGELFF. CDR3 DNA: TGTGCCAGCAGCTTTTTGGCAGGGGATATTACCGGGGAGCTGTTTTTT. The chain carries TRBV7-9 and TRBJ2-2; maybe TRBD1 (6 bases). The CDR3 contains 16 residues. V dropped 3 bases and J dropped 5 bases, with 16 bases sitting between them. Germline CDR1 reads SEHNR; CDR2 reads FQNEAQ (reference sequence).

The V gene is TRBV7-2, the J gene TRBJ2-3; TRBD2 aligns across 8 bases. V lost 3 bases, J lost 3 bases, and 5 bases stayed unmatched. The CDR3 has 15 residues. Germline V CDR1 and CDR2: SGHTA, FQGNSA. The CDR3 here is CASSFAAGETDTQYF. The CDR3 bases are TGTGCCAGCAGCTTCGCAGCGGGAGAGACAGATACGCAGTATTTT.

The genes are TRBV6-5 and TRBJ2-5, with 10 bases aligning to TRBD1. The J segment lost 4 bases and the V segment lost 0 bases, leaving 2 bases of the junction unmatched. Germline assignment: CDR1 MNHEY and CDR2 SVGAGI. This CDR3 contains 15 residues. DNA for the CDR3: TGTGCCAGCAGTTACTCGGGGGACAGGGGAGAGACCCAGTACTTC. The encoded protein is CASSYSGDRGETQYF.

V gene TRBV4-2 combines with J gene TRBJ2-1, with a possible D match to TRBD2 (6 bases). Trimming took off 0 bases at V and 1 base at J, with 10 bases between the two ends. This CDR3 region has 16 residues. Germline V gene lookup returns CDR1 LGHNA and CDR2 YNFKEQ. As DNA, the CDR3 is TGTGCCAGCAGCCAAGATAGGACTACATCCTACAATGAGCAGTTCTTC. Translating it yields CASSQDRTTSYNEQFF.

The chain has TRBV28 and TRBJ1-5; the D is unclear. Germline V CDR1 and CDR2: MDHEN, SYDVKM. Between the trimmed V and J ends, which lost 6 bases and 0 bases, there was a span of 15 bases. The CDR3 contains 16 residues. The CDR3 bases are TGTGCCAGCAGCCCCCCCGTCAGGAATAGCAATCAGCCCCAGCATTTT. Translating gives CASSPPVRNSNQPQHF.

This chain connects TRBV5-1 to TRBJ1-4; D call uncertain. V lost 3 bases and J 7 bases, leaving 13 bases between the germline ends. From germline, CDR1 is SGHRS and CDR2 YFSETQ. The CDR3 contains 14 residues. The CDR3 bases are TGCGCCAGCAGCTCCGGAGTGGTGGGTGAAAAACTGTTTTTT. It is translated as CASSSGVVGEKLFF.

The chain employs TRBV5-1 and TRBJ2-2; maybe TRBD2 (5 bases). This CDR3 is built from 15 residues. The germline gives CDR1 SGHRS, CDR2 YFSETQ. Trimming removed 6 bases from V and 3 bases from J, with 15 bases in between. CDR3 sequence: CASTFDPGDTGELFF. In nucleotides, the CDR3 is TGCGCCAGCACCTTCGATCCCGGGGACACCGGGGAGCTGTTTTTT.

The chain employs TRBV28 and TRBJ1-4; 7 nucleotides match TRBD1. The CDR3 runs to 13 residues. Germline-derived CDR1 and CDR2 are MDHEN and SYDVKM. J was trimmed by 5 bases and V by 7 bases; bases with no gene match: 4. The CDR3 here is CASTGQVNEKLFF. The CDR3 DNA follows: TGTGCCAGCACCGGACAGGTCAATGAAAAACTGTTTTTT.

The chain employs TRBV7-7 and TRBJ2-7, with 12 bases lining up with TRBD2. V lost 5 bases, J lost 4 bases, and 3 bases stayed unmatched. This CDR3 comprises 14 residues. CDR1 SSHAT and CDR2 FNYEAQ come from the germline V gene (reference sequence). The CDR3 sequence: CASSLTSGSYEQYF. The DNA of the CDR3 is TGTGCCAGCAGCCTGACTAGCGGGAGTTACGAGCAGTACTTC.

The chain is built from TRBV7-2 and TRBJ1-2; perhaps TRBD1 as D (6 bases). Between the trimmed V and J ends, which lost 2 bases and 8 bases, there was a span of 15 bases. Germline V gives CDR1 SGHTA, CDR2 FQGNSA. CDR3 length: 14 residues. The CDR3 region is CASSLQYRDGGYTF. The CDR3, as DNA: TGTGCCAGCAGCTTACAATACAGGGACGGAGGCTACACCTTC. Variable domain in full (rest from reference TRBV7-2 and TRBJ1-2): GAGVSQSPSNKVTEKGKDVELRCDPISGHTALYWYRQSLGQGLEFLIYFQGNSAPDKSGLPSDRFSAERTGGSVSTLTIQRTQQEDSAVYLCASSLQYRDGGYTFGSGTRLTVV.

The chain recombines TRBV29-1 with TRBJ1-4; D is unclear. This CDR3 spans 11 amino acids. V lost 8 bases and J 4 bases, leaving 8 bases between the germline ends. Germline values: CDR1 SQVTM, CDR2 ANQGSEA. This CDR3 is CSPAVNEKLFF. CDR3 coding DNA: TGCAGCCCCGCAGTTAATGAAAAACTGTTTTTT.

The chain couples TRBV4-2 to TRBJ2-3; D might be TRBD1 or TRBD2, each matching 5 bases. Per the germline V gene, CDR1 is LGHNA and CDR2 is YNFKEQ. The CDR3 is 18 residues long. Trimming pared 0 bases from V and 8 bases from J, leaving 24 bases between. CDR3 sequence: CASSQDNTLLGERGTQYF. Here the CDR3 DNA reads TGTGCCAGCAGCCAAGATAATACCTTATTAGGCGAGAGGGGTACGCAGTATTTT.

This clone was counted only a few times. One end of the junction does not line up with germline, which may come from a read error. The rearrangement uses TRBV5-1 and TRBJ2-7; 14 positions match TRBD2. Germline CDR1 reads SGHRS; CDR2 reads YFSETQ. This CDR3 has 16 amino acids. CDR3 nucleotide sequence: TGCGCCAGCAGCACGGGGACTAGCGGGAGCTCCGACGAGCAGTACTTC. Encoded protein: CASSTGTSGSSDEQYF.

The chain combines TRBV6-5 with TRBJ1-4, with D unresolved. Germline CDR1 is MNHEY and CDR2 is SVGAGI. There are 15 residues in the CDR3. V was shortened by 6 bases and J by 0 bases, with 11 bases between the two germline ends. The CDR3 coding sequence is TGTGCCAGCAGCATAAGAGGAGCAACTAATGAAAAACTGTTTTTT. Translation gives CASSIRGATNEKLFF.

The rearrangement joins TRBV11-3 to TRBJ2-5; TRBD2 agrees at 13 bases. CDR1 and CDR2 (germline): SGHNT, YENEEA. CDR3 length equals 18 residues. Germline trimming cut 4 bases from V and 4 bases from J; bases unmatched to any gene: 12. In nucleotides, the CDR3 is TGTGCCAGCAGCTCCGGACTAGCGGGAGATTCCCAGGGAGAGACCCAGTACTTC. The encoded protein is CASSSGLAGDSQGETQYF.

This chain connects TRBV5-8 to TRBJ2-5; 8 bases align to TRBD2. Trimming took 4 bases from V and 9 from J; bases not matched to a gene: 11. The CDR3 runs 14 residues. In germline, CDR1 is SGHTS, CDR2 YDEGEE. This chain's CDR3 is CASSPGTDGRAQYF. Here the CDR3 DNA reads TGTGCCAGCAGCCCAGGGACGGACGGGAGGGCCCAGTACTTC.

The genes are TRBV7-8 and TRBJ1-2; D gene uncertain. V lost 1 base and J 4 bases, leaving 7 bases between the germline ends. The CDR3 contains 13 residues. Per the germline V gene, CDR1 is SGHVS and CDR2 is FQNEAQ. Here the CDR3 DNA reads TGTGCCAGCAGCTTAGGGACGTTCTATGGCTACACCTTC. This codes for CASSLGTFYGYTF.